This T cell receptor (beta chain) was recovered during a study of shared T cell receptors in the human thymus. Sequencing was performed with immunoSEQ multiplex PCR; in TCRdb, only in-frame clones are kept and a portion is missing. This sample yields more than 550,000 clones, of which 70% to 90% are seen a single time; roughly 0.01% belongs to the top ten. The CDR3 has 18 amino acids. CDR1 and CDR2 (germline): SEHNR, FQNEAQ (reference sequence). The V and J ends lost 1 base and 8 bases, in that order; junction bases with no gene match: 16. The sample also formed part of further work on human thymus T cells. This second study notes: Both thymic and peripheral blood repertoires showed apparently biased V and J usage.

The sequenced sample consisted of thymocytes. The source is a girl under three years old with a congenital heart defect. The rearrangement uses TRBV7-9 and TRBJ1-2; 10 nucleotides line up with TRBD1. CDR3 in DNA: TGTGCCAGCAGCTTAGAAGGGGGGCGACAGGGGGCGTCCCTCGGCTACACCTTC. It encodes CASSLEGGRQGASLGYTF.